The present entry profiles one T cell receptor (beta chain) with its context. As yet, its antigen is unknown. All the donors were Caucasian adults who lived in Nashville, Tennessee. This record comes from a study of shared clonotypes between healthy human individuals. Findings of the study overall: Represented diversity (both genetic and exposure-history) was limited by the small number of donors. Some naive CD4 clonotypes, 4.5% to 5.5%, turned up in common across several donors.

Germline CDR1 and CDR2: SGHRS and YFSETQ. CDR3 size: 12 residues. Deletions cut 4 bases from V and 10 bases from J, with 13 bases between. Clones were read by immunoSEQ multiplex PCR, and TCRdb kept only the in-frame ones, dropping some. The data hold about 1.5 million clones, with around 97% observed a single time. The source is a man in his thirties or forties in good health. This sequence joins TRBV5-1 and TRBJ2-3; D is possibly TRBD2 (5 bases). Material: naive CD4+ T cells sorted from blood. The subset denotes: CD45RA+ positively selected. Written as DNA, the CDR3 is TGCGCCAGCAGCCCGGACTTGATTCCGCAGTATTTT. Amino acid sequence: CASSPDLIPQYF.